Sequencing of this TCR beta chain was carried out in a study of sequential checkpoint blockade in melanoma. Overall study: First-line arms were nivolumab then ipilimumab, or the reverse, randomized 1:1. The study's findings and limits: About 30 times likelier clinical benefit followed increased tumor T-cell fraction and clonality. PD-L1 staining and CD8+ counts, not mutational load, tracked tumor T-cell clonality. For nivolumab-first patients, baseline tumor clonality was associated with response.

The table lists this clone with a few counts. Its antigen is still unknown. This CDR3 is built from 13 residues. Trimming took off 5 bases at V and 5 bases at J, with 11 bases between the two ends. Germline CDR1 is MNHGY and CDR2 is SAAAGT. Assay used: immunoSEQ multiplex PCR; TCRdb lists only in-frame clones, some missing. The sample yields about 3,800 clones, 20% to 25% seen once. The treatment denotes: randomized to nivolumab then ipilimumab (arm A) or the reverse (arm B). This clonotype was obtained from a human donor with melanoma. The source material was tumor tissue (inferred from file names), sampled from a patient given nivolumab and ipilimumab in sequence. The chain has TRBV6-8 and TRBJ2-3; D not resolved. The CDR3 sequence: CASSVWLGDTQYF. DNA of the CDR3: TGTGCCAGCAGTGTCTGGCTTGGAGATACGCAGTATTTT.